This TCR beta chain stems from a study of T cell changes during pregnancy in multiple sclerosis. Data came from immunoSEQ multiplex PCR; TCRdb stores just in-frame clones and leaves some out. Among some 70,000 clones listed, 85% to 95% were seen once. In germline, CDR1 is SGDLS, CDR2 YYNGEE. The CDR3 covers 16 residues. Germline trimming cut 3 bases from V and 3 bases from J; bases unmatched to any gene: 5. The material was CD8+ T cells from peripheral blood mononuclear cells, obtained in the third trimester of pregnancy. The chain employs TRBV9 and TRBJ2-1; 11 bases line up with TRBD2. The TCR sequence derives from a female donor in good health, enrolled as a control in a pregnancy study. The CDR3 sequence: CASSAPSGGIYNEQFF. In DNA form, the CDR3 reads TGTGCCAGCAGCGCCCCTAGCGGGGGGATCTACAATGAGCAGTTCTTC.